A single TCR beta chain is shown here with its context. The germline gives CDR1 DFQATT, CDR2 SNEGSKA (reference sequence). The V end lost 3 bases, the J end lost 5 bases, and 23 bases lay between the germline ends. The CDR3 extends over 16 amino acids. TCRdb used MiXCR to reprocess the RT-PCR reads, holding one entry per CDR3 protein. Altogether about 680,000 distinct CDR3 sequences are present, over 12% being singletons, with the ten largest covering around 3.3%. The rearrangement links TRBV20-1 to TRBJ2-7, with D possibly called TRBD1 or TRBD2 (6 bases each). Specimen: memory CD4+ T cells from blood. This clonotype was sampled from a female donor in good health, serving as a healthy control. Here the CDR3 DNA reads TGCAGTGCTAGCGGGGGCCGCCCTAGCGCCGTGGACGAGCAGTACTTC. Translated: CSASGGRPSAVDEQYF.